This T cell receptor beta chain originates from a study of cytomegalovirus exposure and HLA in healthy donors. Germline CDR1 reads SEHNR; CDR2 reads FQNEAQ (reference sequence). Between the trimmed V and J ends, which lost 5 bases and 3 bases, there was a span of 22 bases. The CDR3 length is 18 residues. Use of 60 Vbeta and 13 Jbeta primers characterized the PCR. Assay: immunoSEQ multiplex PCR; the TCRdb copy retains only in-frame clones and omits some. This table has approximately 130,000 clones, roughly 70% appearing once. Sequences were obtained from PBMCs. This chain links TRBV7-9 with TRBJ1-4, with TRBD1 as a possible D gene (5 bases). This receptor was obtained from a man aged 30 to 45 in good health and CMV-seronegative. CDR3 nucleotide sequence: TGTGCCAGCAGCCCGCGGATGCCGCCCCAAGGGGCTAATGAAAAACTGTTTTTT. Its protein is CASSPRMPPQGANEKLFF.